Listed below are T cell receptor beta chains from one sample, sequenced in a study of Tregs in tolerant kidney transplant recipients. This table comes from immunoSEQ multiplex PCR, and its TCRdb copy is limited to in-frame clones, with some not included. The table lists 45,000 or so clones, roughly 87% of them singletons. This specimen consisted of CD8+ T cells from blood (PBMCs), obtained 12 months after the transplant. These receptors came from a human patient who received a combined kidney and bone marrow transplant. The graft donor may be the source of some T cells. CDR3s include the opening cysteine and the closing phenylalanine or tryptophan. The D gene is left open where the match is weak. Rows may omit the clone size; those that give it use once, few, many or a size class.

DNA: TGTGCCAGCAGGGAGTATAATTCCCCCCTCCACTTT
CDR3: CASREYNSPLHF
size: -
J: TRBJ1-6
V: TRBV25-1
D: -

DNA: TGTGCCAGCACTCATACCGGGACAGGAACCTACGAGCAGTACTTC
CDR3: CASTHTGTGTYEQYF
size: -
J: TRBJ2-7
V: TRBV27
D: TRBD1

DNA: TGTGCCAGCAGCCAGGGACAGGGGAACACTGAAGCTTTCTTT
CDR3: CASSQGQGNTEAFF
size: -
J: TRBJ1-1
V: TRBV4-2
D: TRBD1

DNA: TGTGCCAGCAGTGTCGGGACAGGGAGTAATTCCCCCCTCCACTTT
CDR3: CASSVGTGSNSPLHF
size: -
J: TRBJ1-6
V: TRBV6-4
D: TRBD1

DNA: TGTGCCAGCAGCCTGACGGGATTGCCACGCTACGAGCAGTACTTC
CDR3: CASSLTGLPRYEQYF
size: -
J: TRBJ2-7
V: TRBV11-2
D: -

DNA: TGTGCCAGCAGTGAAGCTCCCGGGCCCCCAGGGAATGAGCAGTTCTTC
CDR3: CASSEAPGPPGNEQFF
size: -
J: TRBJ2-1
V: TRBV2
D: -

DNA: TGCGCCAGCAGCCGATATGGACTAGCGGGAGCGCGCAATGAGCAGTTCTTC
CDR3: CASSRYGLAGARNEQFF
size: -
J: TRBJ2-1
V: TRBV4-1
D: TRBD2

DNA: TGTGCGGGGACAGGTAACACTGAAGCTTTCTTT
CDR3: CAGTGNTEAFF
size: -
J: TRBJ1-1
V: TRBV7-9
D: TRBD1

DNA: TGTGCCAGCAGCCATTCTAGCGGGAGCCTTCACAATGAGCAGTTCTTC
CDR3: CASSHSSGSLHNEQFF
size: -
J: TRBJ2-1
V: TRBV27
D: TRBD2

DNA: TGTGCCAGCAGCTTTGAACTAGGCTCCTACAATGAGCAGTTCTTC
CDR3: CASSFELGSYNEQFF
size: -
J: TRBJ2-1
V: TRBV7-9
D: -

DNA: TGCGCCAGCAGCCAAATTATCACATCCTACGAGCAGTACTTC
CDR3: CASSQIITSYEQYF
size: -
J: TRBJ2-7
V: TRBV4-1
D: -

DNA: TGTGCCAGCAGTTACCGCCGGGAGGGCTACGAGCAGTACTTC
CDR3: CASSYRREGYEQYF
size: -
J: TRBJ2-7
V: TRBV27
D: TRBD2

DNA: TGCGCCAGCAGCCAAGACTATGGGGCAGGAAACACCATATATTTT
CDR3: CASSQDYGAGNTIYF
size: -
J: TRBJ1-3
V: TRBV4-1
D: -

DNA: TGTGCCAGCAGCCCAGGGCCGCGGAATGAGCAGTTCTTC
CDR3: CASSPGPRNEQFF
size: -
J: TRBJ2-1
V: TRBV7-2
D: -

DNA: TGTGCCAGCAGCTTAATAGCGGGAAGAACCGGGGAGCTGTTTTTT
CDR3: CASSLIAGRTGELFF
size: once
J: TRBJ2-2
V: TRBV13
D: TRBD2

DNA: TGCGCCAGCAGCCAAGATACTAGCGGAGCCTTAGTCAATGAGCAGTTCTTC
CDR3: CASSQDTSGALVNEQFF
size: -
J: TRBJ2-1
V: TRBV4-3
D: TRBD2

DNA: TGTGCCAGCTCACCAATGCGGGGGGAGCTCTACTCTGGGGCCAACGTCCTGACTTTC
CDR3: CASSPMRGELYSGANVLTF
size: -
J: TRBJ2-6
V: TRBV18
D: TRBD2

DNA: TGTGCCAGCAGCCCGACAGATTCCCACACTGAAGCTTTCTTT
CDR3: CASSPTDSHTEAFF
size: -
J: TRBJ1-1
V: TRBV9
D: -

DNA: TGCGCCAGCAGCCCCAACCGGGAGACCCAGTACTTC
CDR3: CASSPNRETQYF
size: few
J: TRBJ2-5
V: TRBV4-1
D: -

DNA: TGTGCCTGGACCCCGTGGGGCGAATCCTACAATGAGCAGTTCTTC
CDR3: CAWTPWGESYNEQFF
size: -
J: TRBJ2-1
V: TRBV30
D: -

DNA: TGTGCCAGCAGTTTGATCTTGGGCGTAAACACTGAAGCTTTCTTT
CDR3: CASSLILGVNTEAFF
size: -
J: TRBJ1-1
V: TRBV28
D: -

DNA: TGTGCCAGCACCATCGGTGACGGCAGGGGGCCCCAAGAGACCCAGTACTTC
CDR3: CASTIGDGRGPQETQYF
size: -
J: TRBJ2-5
V: TRBV28
D: TRBD1

DNA: TGTGCCAGCAGCTTAGCCCGGGGTGAGCAGTTCTTC
CDR3: CASSLARGEQFF
size: -
J: TRBJ2-1
V: TRBV13
D: -

DNA: TGTGCCAGCAGCTTCGGCGGGAGGGGCTATGAGCAGTTCTTC
CDR3: CASSFGGRGYEQFF
size: -
J: TRBJ2-1
V: TRBV7-8
D: TRBD2

DNA: TGTGCCACCAGCAGAGGTCCGGGAGGGCACGGGGAGCTGTTTTTT
CDR3: CATSRGPGGHGELFF
size: -
J: TRBJ2-2
V: TRBV15
D: TRBD2

DNA: TGTGCCAGCAGCCCAGGGAACGAAAAACTGTTTTTT
CDR3: CASSPGNEKLFF
size: -
J: TRBJ1-4
V: TRBV7-9
D: -

DNA: TGTGCCAGCAGAGGCAGGGTCTACGATCAGCCCCAGCATTTT
CDR3: CASRGRVYDQPQHF
size: -
J: TRBJ1-5
V: TRBV6-1
D: -

DNA: TGCGCCAGCAGCCAAGACTCTAGCGGGAGATACGAGCAGTACTTC
CDR3: CASSQDSSGRYEQYF
size: once
J: TRBJ2-7
V: TRBV4-3
D: TRBD2

DNA: TGTGCCAGCAGCTTGGCTTGGGGCAGCACAGATACGCAGTATTTT
CDR3: CASSLAWGSTDTQYF
size: -
J: TRBJ2-3
V: TRBV5-5
D: -

DNA: TGTGCCTCCAGGGGGATGGATGAGCAGTTCTTC
CDR3: CASRGMDEQFF
size: -
J: TRBJ2-1
V: TRBV5-4
D: TRBD1

DNA: TGTGCCAGCAGTGAAAGGACTAGCGGGAGTTATGAGCAGTTCTTC
CDR3: CASSERTSGSYEQFF
size: -
J: TRBJ2-1
V: TRBV6-1
D: TRBD2

DNA: TGTGCCTGGAGTGGTTTCCGGGTCTTGGGCTATGGCTACACCTTC
CDR3: CAWSGFRVLGYGYTF
size: once
J: TRBJ1-2
V: TRBV30
D: -

DNA: TGTGCCAGCAGCCTCCGACAGGGGGCAGAGGAGACCCAGTACTTC
CDR3: CASSLRQGAEETQYF
size: -
J: TRBJ2-5
V: TRBV7-9
D: TRBD1

DNA: TGTGCCAGCAGCCAAGGGACTAGCGGGGTAAATGAGCAGTTCTTC
CDR3: CASSQGTSGVNEQFF
size: -
J: TRBJ2-1
V: TRBV7-7
D: TRBD2

DNA: TGTGCCAGCAGTAACGCTACTAGACGTAAAGAGACCCAGTACTTC
CDR3: CASSNATRRKETQYF
size: -
J: TRBJ2-5
V: TRBV27
D: -

DNA: TGTGCCAGCAGCGATCGGGACTCCAGCTCTGGGGCCAACGTCCTGACTTTC
CDR3: CASSDRDSSSGANVLTF
size: -
J: TRBJ2-6
V: TRBV5-4
D: -

DNA: TGTGCCAGCAGCTTACCCGCGGAGGAGCAGTACTTC
CDR3: CASSLPAEEQYF
size: once
J: TRBJ2-7
V: TRBV7-6
D: -

DNA: TGTGCCAGCAGTGAAGAGAGAAACTTCTATGGCTACACCTTC
CDR3: CASSEERNFYGYTF
size: -
J: TRBJ1-2
V: TRBV2
D: -